Presented here are 14 T cell receptor beta chains from one specimen sequenced in a study of shared clonotypes between healthy human individuals. Produced via immunoSEQ multiplex PCR; TCRdb's table is partial and in-frame only. Among millions of clones listed, 85% to 95% were seen once. The sequencing input was naive CD4+ T cells sorted from blood. Noted subset: CD45RA+ positively selected. The source of these receptors is a man aged 18 to 30 in good health.

As regards this clone: This may be a read error: a much more frequent sequence differs by one nucleotide. The chain is built from TRBV7-2 and TRBJ1-1; D remains ambiguous. Germline assignment: CDR1 SGHTA and CDR2 FQGNSA. V lost 5 bases and J 3 bases, leaving 4 bases between the germline ends. The CDR3 runs 11 residues. The CDR3 coding sequence is TGTGCCAGCAGCCGGGACACTGAAGCTTTCTTT. It translates to CASSRDTEAFF.

The rearrangement uses TRBV6-5 and TRBJ1-1; TRBD1 aligns across 10 bases. V lost 6 bases to trimming and J lost 5 bases; unmatched junction nucleotides: 6. From germline, CDR1 is MNHEY and CDR2 SVGAGI. This CDR3 has 14 amino acids. CDR3 region: CASSRGTGATEAFF. The CDR3 DNA is TGTGCCAGCAGCCGCGGGACAGGGGCTACTGAAGCTTTCTTT.

On this clone itself: Sequence at one end of the junction differs from germline and may be a read error. The gene calls are TRBV30 and TRBJ2-2; TRBD2 might be the D (6 bases). The CDR3 sequence is 14 residues long. In germline, CDR1 is GTSNPN, CDR2 SVGIG (reference sequence). The CDR3 region has the DNA TGTGCCCGGAGGGCGGGGTTGAACACCGGGGAGCTGTTTTTT. Its translation: CARRAGLNTGELFF.

The chain joins TRBV7-2 to TRBJ2-1, with D hard to call. The CDR3 is 12 residues long. Per the germline V gene, CDR1 is SGHTA and CDR2 is FQGNSA. The germline V and J ends were trimmed by 5 bases and 10 bases, with 12 bases remaining between them. CDR3 residues: CASSPNVREQFF. The CDR3 region has the DNA TGTGCCAGCAGCCCGAATGTTAGGGAGCAGTTCTTC. Based on the CDR3 plus reference TRBV7-2 and TRBJ2-1, the full variable domain is GAGVSQSPSNKVTEKGKDVELRCDPISGHTALYWYRQSLGQGLEFLIYFQGNSAPDKSGLPSDRFSAERTGGSVSTLTIQRTQQEDSAVYLCASSPNVREQFFGPGTRLTVL.

The chain's CDR3 is CASSTGTGNNSPLHF. CDR3 nucleotides: TGTGCCAGCAGCACCGGGACAGGGAATAATTCACCCCTCCACTTT. The rearrangement links TRBV7-9 to TRBJ1-6; 9 positions match TRBD1. The J segment lost 5 bases and the V segment lost 5 bases, leaving 4 bases of the junction unmatched. CDR1 and CDR2 from the germline V gene are SEHNR and FQNEAQ (reference sequence). The CDR3 consists of 15 residues.

Details on this clone: Other DNA sequences from this sample encode an identical CDR3 as well. The chain joins TRBV7-8 to TRBJ1-5; TRBD1 might be the D (6 bases). The CDR3 spans 15 residues. Trimming pared 1 base from V and 2 bases from J, leaving 9 bases between. Looked up from germline, CDR1 is SGHVS and CDR2 is FQNEAQ. CDR3 loop: CASSLGGQGNQPQHF. CDR3 nucleotide sequence: TGTGCCAGCAGCTTAGGGGGGCAGGGCAATCAGCCCCAGCATTTT. The full variable domain, completed using reference TRBV7-8 and TRBJ1-5, is GAGVSQSPRYKVAKRGQDVALRCDPISGHVSLFWYQQALGQGPEFLTYFQNEAQLDKSGLPSDRFFAERPEGSVSTLKIQRTQQEDSAVYLCASSLGGQGNQPQHFGDGTRLSIL.

This sequence joins TRBV6-1 and TRBJ2-2, with 7 bases that match TRBD1. The CDR3 totals 15 residues. Trimming at V came to 7 bases and at J to 4 bases, leaving 9 bases not matched to a gene. Germline CDR1 and CDR2: MNHNS and SASEGT. The CDR3 DNA reads TGTGCCAGCACCCACGACAGGGTGGTCACCGGGGAGCTGTTTTTT. Translation: CASTHDRVVTGELFF.

The chain combines TRBV18 with TRBJ2-3; 15 nucleotides align to TRBD2. This CDR3 is 17 amino acids long. The ends lost 2 bases at V and 4 bases at J; junction bases unmatched: 4. The germline V gene has CDR1 KGHSH and CDR2 LQKENI. The CDR3 loop reads CASSPGLAGGYADTQYF. CDR3 coding DNA: TGTGCCAGCTCACCAGGACTAGCGGGAGGGTATGCAGATACGCAGTATTTT. Full variable domain (missing parts from reference TRBV18 and TRBJ2-3): NAGVMQNPRHLVRRRGQEARLRCSPMKGHSHVYWYRQLPEEGLKFMVYLQKENIIDESGMPKERFSAEFPKEGPSILRIQQVVRGDSAAYFCASSPGLAGGYADTQYFGPGTRLTVL.

The chain couples TRBV4-1 to TRBJ1-5, with 11 bases identical to TRBD1. The trim removed 0 bases at V and 7 bases at J, leaving 8 bases unmatched. CDR3 size: 17 residues. Germline CDR1 MGHRA, CDR2 YSYEKL. The CDR3 reads CASSQDPGQGAEQPQHF. CDR3 coding DNA: TGCGCCAGCAGCCAAGATCCTGGACAGGGGGCAGAACAGCCCCAGCATTTT.

V usage is TRBV5-1 and J usage is TRBJ2-5; perhaps TRBD1 as D (5 bases). V lost 0 bases to trimming and J lost 4 bases, with 10 bases between them. The CDR3 covers 14 residues. Germline lookup yields CDR1 SGHRS and CDR2 YFSETQ. As DNA, the CDR3 is TGCGCCAGCAGCTTGGCGCTTGGGGCAGAGACCCAGTACTTC. As protein: CASSLALGAETQYF.

This sequence joins TRBV28 and TRBJ1-2; no reliable D call. The V gene lost 6 bases and the J gene lost 5 bases, with 16 bases spanning the gap. The CDR3 consists of 14 residues. In germline, CDR1 is MDHEN, CDR2 SYDVKM. The CDR3 DNA follows: TGTGCCAGCAGCTTAAGGTCAGTGGAGTATGGCTACACCTTC. The encoded protein is CASSLRSVEYGYTF.

For the CDR3, the DNA is TGTGCCAGCAGCCCCGAGGGGTCTGGGGCCAACGTCCTGACTTTC. It encodes CASSPEGSGANVLTF. The V and J genes are TRBV7-9 and TRBJ2-6; D possibly matches TRBD1 or TRBD2 (5 bases each). V lost 5 bases to trimming and J lost 1 base, with 9 bases between them. CDR3 length: 15 residues. Germline values: CDR1 SEHNR, CDR2 FQNEAQ (reference sequence).

This chain joins TRBV10-3 and TRBJ1-1; D perhaps matches TRBD1 (6 bases). Germline V CDR1 and CDR2: ENHRY, SYGVKD. V lost 10 bases to trimming and J lost 0 bases, with 18 bases between them. The CDR3 length is 15 residues. This chain's CDR3 is CATLWGHIMNTEAFF. CDR3 coding DNA: TGTGCCACACTATGGGGACACATCATGAACACTGAAGCTTTCTTT.

A note on this clone: The sample has other DNA sequences that encode this CDR3 too. V gene TRBV30 combines with J gene TRBJ2-2; D remains ambiguous. CDR3 length: 13 residues. V was pared by 2 bases and J by 7 bases, with 11 bases between. Per germline, CDR1 GTSNPN and CDR2 SVGIG (reference sequence). The CDR3 region is CAWSPRGDGELFF. The CDR3 bases are TGTGCCTGGAGTCCCAGAGGCGACGGGGAGCTGTTTTTT.